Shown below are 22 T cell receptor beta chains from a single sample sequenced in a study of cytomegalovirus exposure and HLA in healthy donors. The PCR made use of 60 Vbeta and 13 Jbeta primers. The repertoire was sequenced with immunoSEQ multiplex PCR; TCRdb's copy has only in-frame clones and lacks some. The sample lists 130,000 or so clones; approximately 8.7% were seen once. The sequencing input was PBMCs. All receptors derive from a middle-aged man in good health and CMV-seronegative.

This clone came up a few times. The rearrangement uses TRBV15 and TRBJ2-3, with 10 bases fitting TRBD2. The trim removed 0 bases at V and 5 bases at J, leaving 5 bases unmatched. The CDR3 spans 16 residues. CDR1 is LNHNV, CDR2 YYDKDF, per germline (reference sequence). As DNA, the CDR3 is TGTGCCACCAGCAGAGATAAGCTAGCGGGGGAAGATACGCAGTATTTT. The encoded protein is CATSRDKLAGEDTQYF.

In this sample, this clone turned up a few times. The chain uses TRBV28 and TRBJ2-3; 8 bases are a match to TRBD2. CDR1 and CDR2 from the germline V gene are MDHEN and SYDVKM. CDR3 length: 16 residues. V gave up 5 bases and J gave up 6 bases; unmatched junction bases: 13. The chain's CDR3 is CASSPPGLVPGDTQYF. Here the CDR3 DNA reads TGTGCCAGCAGTCCTCCGGGACTAGTCCCAGGTGATACGCAGTATTTT.

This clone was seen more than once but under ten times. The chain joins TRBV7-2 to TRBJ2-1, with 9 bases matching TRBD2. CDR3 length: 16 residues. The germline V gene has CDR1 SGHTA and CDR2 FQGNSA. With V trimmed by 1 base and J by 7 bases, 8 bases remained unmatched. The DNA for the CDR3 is TGTGCCAGCAGCTTAGTACCGGGCGGGGGGGCGAATGAGCAGTTCTTC. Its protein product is CASSLVPGGGANEQFF.

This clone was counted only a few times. The CDR3 nucleotides read TGCGCCAGCAGCTTGGCTGGGACTAGCTACGAGCAGTACTTC. Translated: CASSLAGTSYEQYF. This chain uses TRBV5-1 with TRBJ2-7; TRBD2 agrees at 8 bases. The ends lost 0 bases at V and 3 bases at J; junction bases unmatched: 2. Germline V gene data show CDR1 as SGHRS and CDR2 as YFSETQ. This CDR3 is 14 amino acids long.

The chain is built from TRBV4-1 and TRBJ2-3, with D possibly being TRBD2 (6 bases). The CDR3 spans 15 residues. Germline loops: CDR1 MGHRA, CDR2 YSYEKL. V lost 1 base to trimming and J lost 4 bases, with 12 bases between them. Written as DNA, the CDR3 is TGCGCCAGCAGCCAAGTCCTGGGAGGTGCAGATACGCAGTATTTT. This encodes CASSQVLGGADTQYF.

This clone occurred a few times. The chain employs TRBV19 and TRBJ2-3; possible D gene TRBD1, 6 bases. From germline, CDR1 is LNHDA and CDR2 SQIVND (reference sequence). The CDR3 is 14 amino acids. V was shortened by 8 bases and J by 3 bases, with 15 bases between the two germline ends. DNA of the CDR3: TGTGCCAGTGGGGGTTCAGGGGTTACAGATACGCAGTATTTT. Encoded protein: CASGGSGVTDTQYF. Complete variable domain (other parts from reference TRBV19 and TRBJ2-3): DGGITQSPKYLFRKEGQNVTLSCEQNLNHDAMYWYRQDPGQGLRLIYYSQIVNDFQKGDIAEGYSVSREKKESFPLTVTSAQKNPTAFYLCASGGSGVTDTQYFGPGTRLTVL.

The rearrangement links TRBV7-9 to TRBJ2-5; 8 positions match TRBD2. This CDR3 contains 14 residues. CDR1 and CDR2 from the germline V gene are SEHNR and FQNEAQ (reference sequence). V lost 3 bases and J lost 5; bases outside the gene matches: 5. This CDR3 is CASSLPGGRETQYF. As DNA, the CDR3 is TGTGCCAGCAGCTTGCCGGGGGGGCGGGAGACCCAGTACTTC.

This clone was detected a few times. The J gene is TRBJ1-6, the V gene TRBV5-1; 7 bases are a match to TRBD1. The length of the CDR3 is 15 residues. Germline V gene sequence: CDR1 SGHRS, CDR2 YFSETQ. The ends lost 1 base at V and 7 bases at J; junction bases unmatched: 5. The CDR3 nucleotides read TGCGCCAGCAGCTTGCGACAGGGTGGAAATTCACCCCTCCACTTT. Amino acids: CASSLRQGGNSPLHF.

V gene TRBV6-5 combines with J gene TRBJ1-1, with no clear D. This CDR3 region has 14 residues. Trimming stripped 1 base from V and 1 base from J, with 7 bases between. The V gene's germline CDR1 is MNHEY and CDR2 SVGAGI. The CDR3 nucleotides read TGTGCCAGCAGTTACTTCGCAGGGAACACTGAAGCTTTCTTT. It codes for CASSYFAGNTEAFF.

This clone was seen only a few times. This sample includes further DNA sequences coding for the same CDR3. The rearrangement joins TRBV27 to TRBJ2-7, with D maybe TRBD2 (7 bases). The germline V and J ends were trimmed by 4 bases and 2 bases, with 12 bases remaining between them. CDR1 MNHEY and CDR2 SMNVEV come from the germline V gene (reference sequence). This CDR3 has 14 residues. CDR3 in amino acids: CASSWGGTPYEQYF. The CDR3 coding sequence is TGTGCCAGCAGTTGGGGGGGCACCCCCTACGAGCAGTACTTC.

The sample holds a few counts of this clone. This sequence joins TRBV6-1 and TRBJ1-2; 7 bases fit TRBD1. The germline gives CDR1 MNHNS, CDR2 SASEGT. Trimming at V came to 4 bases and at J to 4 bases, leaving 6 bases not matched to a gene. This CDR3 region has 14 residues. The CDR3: CASSGTGMSYGYTF. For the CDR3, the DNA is TGTGCCAGCAGTGGGACAGGTATGAGCTATGGCTACACCTTC.

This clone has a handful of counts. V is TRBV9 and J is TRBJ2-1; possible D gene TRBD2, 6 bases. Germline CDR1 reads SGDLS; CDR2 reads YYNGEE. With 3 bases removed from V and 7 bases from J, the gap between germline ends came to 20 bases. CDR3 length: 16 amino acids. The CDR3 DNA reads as TGTGCCAGCAGCGAGCCCCCATCCGGGGAGGAGAATGAGCAGTTCTTC. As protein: CASSEPPSGEENEQFF.

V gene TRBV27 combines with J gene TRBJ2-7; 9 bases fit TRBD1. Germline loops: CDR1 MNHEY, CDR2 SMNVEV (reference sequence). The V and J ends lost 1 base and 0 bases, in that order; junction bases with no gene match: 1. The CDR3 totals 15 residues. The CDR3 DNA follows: TGTGCCAGCAGTTTATTACAGGGGGCCTCCTACGAGCAGTACTTC. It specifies CASSLLQGASYEQYF.

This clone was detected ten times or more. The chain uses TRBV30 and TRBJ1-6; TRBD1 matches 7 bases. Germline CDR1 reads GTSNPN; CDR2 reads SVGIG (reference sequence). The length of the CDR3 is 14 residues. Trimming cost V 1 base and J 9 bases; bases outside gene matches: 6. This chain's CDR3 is CAWSDRGHSSPLHF. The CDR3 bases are TGTGCCTGGAGTGACAGGGGCCATTCTTCACCCCTCCACTTT.

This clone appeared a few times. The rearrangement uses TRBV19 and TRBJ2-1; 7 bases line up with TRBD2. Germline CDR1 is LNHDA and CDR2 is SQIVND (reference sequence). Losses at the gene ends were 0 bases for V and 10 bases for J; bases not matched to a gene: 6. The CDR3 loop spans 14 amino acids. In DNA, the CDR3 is TGTGCCAGTAGTATAGAGTTTTGGGGAGGGGAGCAGTTCTTC. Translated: CASSIEFWGGEQFF.

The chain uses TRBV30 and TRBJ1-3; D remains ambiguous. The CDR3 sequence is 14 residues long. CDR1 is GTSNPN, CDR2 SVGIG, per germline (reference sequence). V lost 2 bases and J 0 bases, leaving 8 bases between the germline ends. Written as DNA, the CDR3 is TGTGCCTGGAGTCGGAGGAGCTCTGGAAACACCATATATTTT. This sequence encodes CAWSRRSSGNTIYF.

The CDR3 sequence is CASSLLEGWRGEQYF. In DNA form, the CDR3 reads TGTGCCAGCAGCCTTCTGGAGGGTTGGAGGGGCGAGCAGTACTTC. V gene TRBV5-8 combines with J gene TRBJ2-7; D perhaps matches TRBD2 (6 bases). Germline V gene data show CDR1 as SGHTS and CDR2 as YDEGEE. V lost 4 bases, J lost 6 bases, and 20 bases lay in between. This CDR3 comprises 15 residues.

The CDR3 is CASSLVRRQDSSYEQYF. The CDR3 DNA follows: TGTGCCAGCAGCTTAGTCCGGCGACAGGACTCTTCCTACGAGCAGTACTTC. The chain has TRBV7-6 and TRBJ2-7, with D possibly being TRBD1 (6 bases). From germline, CDR1 is SGHVS and CDR2 FNYEAQ. V lost 1 base and J 1 base, leaving 17 bases between the germline ends. This CDR3 is built from 17 residues.

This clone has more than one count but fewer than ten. CDR3 loop: CASSEGTGEYQETQYF. The CDR3 nucleotides read TGTGCCAGCAGTGAAGGGACAGGGGAGTACCAAGAGACCCAGTACTTC. The J gene is TRBJ2-5, the V gene TRBV6-1; TRBD1 matches 9 bases. CDR1 and CDR2 (germline): MNHNS, SASEGT. Trimming removed 1 base from V and 0 bases from J; junction bases left unmatched: 3. The CDR3 contains 16 residues.

DNA of the CDR3: TGCGCCAGCAGCCAAGATCTAACCGTCTCTGGAAACACCATATATTTT. The encoded protein is CASSQDLTVSGNTIYF. This sequence joins TRBV4-3 and TRBJ1-3; the D is unclear. This CDR3 is built from 16 residues. Germline V gene sequence: CDR1 LGHNA, CDR2 YSLEER. V lost 0 bases to trimming and J lost 0 bases, with 9 bases between them.

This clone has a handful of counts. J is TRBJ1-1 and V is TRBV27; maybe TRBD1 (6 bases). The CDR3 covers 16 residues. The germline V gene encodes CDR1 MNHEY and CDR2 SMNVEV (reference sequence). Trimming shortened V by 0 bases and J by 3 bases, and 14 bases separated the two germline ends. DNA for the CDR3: TGTGCCAGCAGTTTATCCTCTGACAGGTCGGACACTGAAGCTTTCTTT. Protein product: CASSLSSDRSDTEAFF.

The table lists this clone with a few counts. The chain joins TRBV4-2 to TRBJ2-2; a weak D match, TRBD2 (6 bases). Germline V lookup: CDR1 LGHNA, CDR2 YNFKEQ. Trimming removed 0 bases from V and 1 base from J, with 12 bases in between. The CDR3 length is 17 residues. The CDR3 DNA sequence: TGTGCCAGCAGCCAAGAACCCTCGGGGGAGAACACCGGGGAGCTGTTTTTT. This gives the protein CASSQEPSGENTGELFF.